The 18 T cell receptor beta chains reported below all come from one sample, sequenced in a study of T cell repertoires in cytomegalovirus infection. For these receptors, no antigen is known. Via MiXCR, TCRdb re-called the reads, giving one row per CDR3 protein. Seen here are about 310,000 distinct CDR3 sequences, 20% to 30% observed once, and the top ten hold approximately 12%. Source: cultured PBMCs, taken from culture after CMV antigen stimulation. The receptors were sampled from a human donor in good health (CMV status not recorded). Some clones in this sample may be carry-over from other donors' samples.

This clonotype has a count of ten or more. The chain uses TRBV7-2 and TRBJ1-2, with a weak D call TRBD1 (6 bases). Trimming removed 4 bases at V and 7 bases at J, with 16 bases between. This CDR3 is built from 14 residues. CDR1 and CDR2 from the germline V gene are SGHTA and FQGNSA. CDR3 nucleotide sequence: TGTGCCAGCAGCTCCCCGTTACAGGGTAGTGGCTACACCTTC. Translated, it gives CASSSPLQGSGYTF.

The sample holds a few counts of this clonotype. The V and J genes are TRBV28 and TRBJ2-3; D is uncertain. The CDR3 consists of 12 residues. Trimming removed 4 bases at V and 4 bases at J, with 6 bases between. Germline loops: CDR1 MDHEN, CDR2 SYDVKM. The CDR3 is CASSSWSDTQYF. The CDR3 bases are TGTGCCAGCAGTTCCTGGTCAGATACGCAGTATTTT.

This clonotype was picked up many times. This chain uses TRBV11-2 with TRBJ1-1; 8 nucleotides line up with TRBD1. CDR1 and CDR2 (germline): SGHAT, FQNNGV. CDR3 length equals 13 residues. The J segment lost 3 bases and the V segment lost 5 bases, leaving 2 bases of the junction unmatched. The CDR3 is CASSGQGDTEAFF. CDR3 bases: TGTGCCAGCAGCGGACAGGGAGACACTGAAGCTTTCTTT.

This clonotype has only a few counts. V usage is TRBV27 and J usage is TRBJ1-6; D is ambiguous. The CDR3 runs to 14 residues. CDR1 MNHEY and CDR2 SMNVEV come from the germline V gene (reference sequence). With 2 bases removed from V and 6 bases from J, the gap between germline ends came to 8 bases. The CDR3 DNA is TGTGCCAGCAGTTTAGGCGGCCTTAATTCACCCCTCCACTTT. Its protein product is CASSLGGLNSPLHF.

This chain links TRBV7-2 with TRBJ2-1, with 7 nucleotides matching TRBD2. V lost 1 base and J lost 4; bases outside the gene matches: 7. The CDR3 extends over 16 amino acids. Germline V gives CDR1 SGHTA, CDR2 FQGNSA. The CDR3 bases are TGTGCCAGCAGCTTAGTGGGAGCTAGCGGTTACAATGAGCAGTTCTTC. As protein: CASSLVGASGYNEQFF.

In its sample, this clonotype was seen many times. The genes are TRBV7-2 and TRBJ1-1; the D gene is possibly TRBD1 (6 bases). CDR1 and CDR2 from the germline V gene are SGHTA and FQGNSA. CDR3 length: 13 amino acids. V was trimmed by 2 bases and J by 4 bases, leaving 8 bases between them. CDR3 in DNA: TGTGCCAGCAGCTTACAAGGGGGCACTGAAGCTTTCTTT. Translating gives CASSLQGGTEAFF.

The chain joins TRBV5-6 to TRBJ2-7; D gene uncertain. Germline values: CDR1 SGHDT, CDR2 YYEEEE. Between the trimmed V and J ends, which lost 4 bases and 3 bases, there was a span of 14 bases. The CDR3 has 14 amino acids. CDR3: CASSDQGRIYEQYF. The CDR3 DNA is TGTGCCAGCAGCGACCAAGGACGGATCTACGAGCAGTACTTC.

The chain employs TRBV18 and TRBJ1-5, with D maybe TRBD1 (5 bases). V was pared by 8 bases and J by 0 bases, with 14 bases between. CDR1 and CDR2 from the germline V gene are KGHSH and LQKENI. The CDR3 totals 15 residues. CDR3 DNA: TGTGCCAGCACTCGGGGCAGATTTAGCAATCAGCCCCAGCATTTT. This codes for CASTRGRFSNQPQHF.

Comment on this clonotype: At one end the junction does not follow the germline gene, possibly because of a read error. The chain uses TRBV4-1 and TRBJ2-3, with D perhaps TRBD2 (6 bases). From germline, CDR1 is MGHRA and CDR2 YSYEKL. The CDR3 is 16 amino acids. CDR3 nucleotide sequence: TGTGCCAGCAGCCTTATCAGTCCCTCGACTAGTAATACGCAGTATTTT. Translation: CASSLISPSTSNTQYF.

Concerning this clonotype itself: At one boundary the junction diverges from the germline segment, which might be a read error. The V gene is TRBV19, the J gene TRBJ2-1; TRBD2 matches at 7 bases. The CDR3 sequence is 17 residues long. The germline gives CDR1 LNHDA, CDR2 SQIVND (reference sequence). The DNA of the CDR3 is TGTGCCCGTAGTGCTTTAATTTTTGCGGGAGAAAGCAATGAGCAGTTCTTC. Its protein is CARSALIFAGESNEQFF.

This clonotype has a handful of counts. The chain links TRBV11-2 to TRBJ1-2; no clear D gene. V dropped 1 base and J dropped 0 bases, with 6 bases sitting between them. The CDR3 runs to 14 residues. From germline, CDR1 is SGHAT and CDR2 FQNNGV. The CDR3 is CASSLGLTNYGYTF. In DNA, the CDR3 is TGTGCCAGCAGCTTAGGTTTAACTAACTATGGCTACACCTTC.

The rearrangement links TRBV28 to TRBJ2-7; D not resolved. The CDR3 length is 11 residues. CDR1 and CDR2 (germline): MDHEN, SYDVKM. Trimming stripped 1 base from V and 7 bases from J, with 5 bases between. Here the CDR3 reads CASSLFREQYF. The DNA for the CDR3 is TGTGCCAGCAGTTTATTCAGGGAGCAGTACTTC.

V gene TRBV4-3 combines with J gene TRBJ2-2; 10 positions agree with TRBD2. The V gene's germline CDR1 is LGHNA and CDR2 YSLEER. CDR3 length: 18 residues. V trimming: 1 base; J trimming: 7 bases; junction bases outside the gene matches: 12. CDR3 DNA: TGCGCCAGCAGCCAAGGGGCGGCTAGCGGGAGTTTGGGCGGGGAGCTGTTTTTT. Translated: CASSQGAASGSLGGELFF.

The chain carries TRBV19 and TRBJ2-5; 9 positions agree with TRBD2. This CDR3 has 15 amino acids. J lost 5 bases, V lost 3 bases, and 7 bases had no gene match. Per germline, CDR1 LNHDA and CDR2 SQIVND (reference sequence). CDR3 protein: CASSMIAGVDETQYF. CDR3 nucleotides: TGTGCCAGTAGTATGATAGCGGGAGTTGATGAGACCCAGTACTTC.

CDR3 bases: TGCGCCAGCAGCCAAGAGCGTCGGGAAGGGCCTTTTTCCTACGAGCAGTACTTC. It translates to CASSQERREGPFSYEQYF. The chain recombines TRBV4-1 with TRBJ2-7; D may be TRBD2 (5 bases). The CDR3 is 18 amino acids. With 0 bases removed from V and 1 base from J, the gap between germline ends came to 19 bases. Germline-derived CDR1 and CDR2 are MGHRA and YSYEKL.

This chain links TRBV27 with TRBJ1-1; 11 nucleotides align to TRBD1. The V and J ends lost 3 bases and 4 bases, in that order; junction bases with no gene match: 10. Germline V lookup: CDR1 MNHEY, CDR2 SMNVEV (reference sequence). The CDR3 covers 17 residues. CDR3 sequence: CASSLGGTGGGGTEAFF. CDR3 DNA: TGTGCCAGCAGTTTGGGCGGGACAGGGGGGGGTGGCACTGAAGCTTTCTTT.

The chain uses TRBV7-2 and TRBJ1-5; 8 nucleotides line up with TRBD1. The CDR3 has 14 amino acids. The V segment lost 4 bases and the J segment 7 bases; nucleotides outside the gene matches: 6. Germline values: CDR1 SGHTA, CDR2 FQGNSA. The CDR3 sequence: CASSYGQGGQPQHF. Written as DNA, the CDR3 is TGTGCCAGCAGCTACGGACAGGGAGGCCAGCCCCAGCATTTT. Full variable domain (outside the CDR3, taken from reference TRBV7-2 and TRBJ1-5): GAGVSQSPSNKVTEKGKDVELRCDPISGHTALYWYRQSLGQGLEFLIYFQGNSAPDKSGLPSDRFSAERTGGSVSTLTIQRTQQEDSAVYLCASSYGQGGQPQHFGDGTRLSIL.

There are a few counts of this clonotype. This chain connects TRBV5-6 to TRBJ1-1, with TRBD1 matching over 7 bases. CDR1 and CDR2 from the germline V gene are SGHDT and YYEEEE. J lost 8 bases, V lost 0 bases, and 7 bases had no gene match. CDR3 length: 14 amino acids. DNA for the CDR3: TGTGCCAGCAGCTTGGTGGCAGGGGGGTCAGAAGCTTTCTTT. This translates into CASSLVAGGSEAFF.